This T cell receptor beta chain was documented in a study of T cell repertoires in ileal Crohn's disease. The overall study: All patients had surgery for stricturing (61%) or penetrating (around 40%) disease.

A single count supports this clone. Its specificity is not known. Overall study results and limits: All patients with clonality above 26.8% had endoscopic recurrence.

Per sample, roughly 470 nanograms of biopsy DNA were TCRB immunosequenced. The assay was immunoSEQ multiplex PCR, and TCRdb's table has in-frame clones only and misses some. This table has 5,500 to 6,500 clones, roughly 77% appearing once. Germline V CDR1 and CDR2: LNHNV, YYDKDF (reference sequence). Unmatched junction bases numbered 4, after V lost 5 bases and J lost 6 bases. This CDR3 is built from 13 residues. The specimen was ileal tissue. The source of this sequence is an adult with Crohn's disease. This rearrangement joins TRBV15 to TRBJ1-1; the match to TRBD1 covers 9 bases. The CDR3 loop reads CATSPTGGPEAFF. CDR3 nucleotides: TGTGCCACCAGCCCGACAGGGGGACCTGAAGCTTTCTTT.